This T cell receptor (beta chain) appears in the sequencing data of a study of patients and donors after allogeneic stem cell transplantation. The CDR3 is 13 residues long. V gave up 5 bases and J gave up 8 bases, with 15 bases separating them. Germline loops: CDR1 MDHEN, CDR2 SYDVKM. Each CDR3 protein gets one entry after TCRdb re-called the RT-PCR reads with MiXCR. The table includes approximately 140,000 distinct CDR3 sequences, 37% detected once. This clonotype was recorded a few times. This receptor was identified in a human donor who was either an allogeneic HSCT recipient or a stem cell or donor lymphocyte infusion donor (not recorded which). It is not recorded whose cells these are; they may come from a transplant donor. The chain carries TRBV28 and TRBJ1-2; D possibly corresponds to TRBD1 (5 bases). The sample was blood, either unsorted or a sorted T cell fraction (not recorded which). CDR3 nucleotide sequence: TGTGCCAGCAGTGCCTGGACGGGACCGGGCTACACCTTC. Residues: CASSAWTGPGYTF.